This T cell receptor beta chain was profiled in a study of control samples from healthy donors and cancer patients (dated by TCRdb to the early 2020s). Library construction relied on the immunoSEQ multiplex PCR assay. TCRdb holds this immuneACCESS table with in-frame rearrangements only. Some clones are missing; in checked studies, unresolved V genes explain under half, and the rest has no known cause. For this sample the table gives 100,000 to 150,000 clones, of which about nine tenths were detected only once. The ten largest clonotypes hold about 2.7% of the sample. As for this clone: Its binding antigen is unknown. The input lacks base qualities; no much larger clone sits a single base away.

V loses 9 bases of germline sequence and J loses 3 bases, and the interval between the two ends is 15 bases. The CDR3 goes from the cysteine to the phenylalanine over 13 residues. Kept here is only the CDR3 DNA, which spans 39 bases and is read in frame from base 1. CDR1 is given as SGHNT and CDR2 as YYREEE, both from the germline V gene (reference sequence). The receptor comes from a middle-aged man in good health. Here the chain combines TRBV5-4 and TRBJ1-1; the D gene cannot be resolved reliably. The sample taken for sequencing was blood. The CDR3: CAINVDGDTEAFF. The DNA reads TGTGCCATCAATGTTGACGGGGACACTGAAGCTTTCTTT. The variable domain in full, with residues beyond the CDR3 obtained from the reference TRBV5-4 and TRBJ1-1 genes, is ETGVTQSPTHLIKTRGQQVTLRCSSQSGHNTVSWYQQALGQGPQFIFQYYREEENGRGNFPPRFSGLQFPNYSSELNVNALELDDSALYLCAINVDGDTEAFFGQGTRLTVV.